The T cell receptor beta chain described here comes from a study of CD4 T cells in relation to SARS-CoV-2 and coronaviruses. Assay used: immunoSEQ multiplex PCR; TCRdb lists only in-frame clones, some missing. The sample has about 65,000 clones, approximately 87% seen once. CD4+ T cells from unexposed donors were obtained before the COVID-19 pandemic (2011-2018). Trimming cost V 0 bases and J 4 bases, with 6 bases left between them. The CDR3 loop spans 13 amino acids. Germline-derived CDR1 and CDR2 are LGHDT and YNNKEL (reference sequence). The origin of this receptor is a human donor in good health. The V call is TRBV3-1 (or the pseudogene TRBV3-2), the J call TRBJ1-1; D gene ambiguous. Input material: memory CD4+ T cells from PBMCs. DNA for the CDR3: TGTGCCAGCAGCCAAGATTCGGGCACTGAAGCTTTCTTT. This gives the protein CASSQDSGTEAFF.